These 30 T cell receptor beta chains were all obtained from the same sample, sequenced in a study of blood T cell repertoires in COVID-19. Sequenced by immunoSEQ multiplex PCR; TCRdb stores in-frame clones only, minus some. The sample consists of 150,000 to 190,000 clones, roughly 85% of them appearing once. The sequencing sample was made of peripheral blood. These receptors were collected from an older woman with COVID-19, enrolled during active disease.

This clone was counted between two and nine times. The V call is TRBV7-9, the J call TRBJ1-1; D is perhaps TRBD1 (6 bases). The ends were cut back, 4 bases at V and 4 bases at J, with 13 bases in the middle. This CDR3 spans 14 amino acids. Germline V gene data show CDR1 as SEHNR and CDR2 as FQNEAQ (reference sequence). The CDR3 DNA reads TGTGCCAGCAGCTCGACAGGATGGGGCACTGAAGCTTTCTTT. Its protein product is CASSSTGWGTEAFF.

This clone has more than one count but fewer than ten. The rearrangement joins TRBV11-2 to TRBJ1-1; 7 bases match TRBD1. The V gene end was trimmed by 6 bases and the J gene end by 0 bases; junction bases not matched to a gene: 1. Germline V gene lookup returns CDR1 SGHAT and CDR2 FQNNGV. The CDR3 extends over 13 amino acids. The CDR3 DNA reads as TGTGCCAGCAGGGGACAGATGAACACTGAAGCTTTCTTT. It translates to CASRGQMNTEAFF.

The chain employs TRBV2 and TRBJ1-3; TRBD1 is a possible D gene (5 bases). Trimming cost V 5 bases and J 0 bases, with 14 bases left between them. The germline CDR1 and CDR2 sequences are SNHLY and FYNNEI. CDR3 length equals 16 residues. CDR3 coding DNA: TGTGCCAGCAGTCTAGTACAGGTTCTCTCTGGAAACACCATATATTTT. Amino acid sequence: CASSLVQVLSGNTIYF.

The V call is TRBV11-3, the J call TRBJ2-2, with 14 bases that match TRBD2. This CDR3 has 19 residues. V lost 5 bases, J lost 0 bases, and 8 bases stayed unmatched. CDR1 is SGHNT and CDR2 is YENEEA in the germline V gene. DNA for the CDR3: TGTGCCAGCAGCCCGCGGACTAGCGGGAGGACGTCGAACACCGGGGAGCTGTTTTTT. Its protein product is CASSPRTSGRTSNTGELFF.

The chain uses TRBV27 and TRBJ2-2; D might be TRBD2 (5 bases). V was shortened by 3 bases and J by 1 base, with 6 bases between the two germline ends. The CDR3 is 14 residues long. The V gene's germline CDR1 is MNHEY and CDR2 SMNVEV (reference sequence). The CDR3 bases are TGTGCCAGCAGTTTTAGCGAGAACACCGGGGAGCTGTTTTTT. Translated: CASSFSENTGELFF.

The chain is built from TRBV30 and TRBJ1-2, with 7 bases aligning to TRBD1. The V gene end was trimmed by 1 base and the J gene end by 4 bases; junction bases not matched to a gene: 12. Germline assignment: CDR1 GTSNPN and CDR2 SVGIG (reference sequence). CDR3 length: 16 amino acids. CDR3 sequence (DNA): TGTGCCTGGAGTGCACACATAGGGGGCAAAAGCTATGGCTACACCTTC. Translation: CAWSAHIGGKSYGYTF.

The rearrangement uses TRBV5-1 and TRBJ1-3; D not resolved. The ends were cut back, 4 bases at V and 2 bases at J, with 10 bases in the middle. CDR1 is SGHRS, CDR2 YFSETQ, per germline. The CDR3 sequence is 14 residues long. CDR3 amino acids: CASSEVVTGNTIYF. For the CDR3, the DNA is TGCGCCAGCAGCGAGGTGGTAACTGGAAACACCATATATTTT.

In DNA, the CDR3 is TGTGCCAGTAGGGACAGGTCCTCTGGAAACACCATATATTTT. Amino acid sequence: CASRDRSSGNTIYF. The genes are TRBV19 and TRBJ1-3, with TRBD1 matching over 7 bases. The germline gives CDR1 LNHDA, CDR2 SQIVND (reference sequence). The CDR3 has 14 residues. V lost 6 bases to trimming and J lost 0 bases; unmatched junction nucleotides: 2.

The rearrangement joins TRBV7-8 to TRBJ1-1, with TRBD1 matching over 8 bases. The trim removed 6 bases at V and 5 bases at J, leaving 8 bases unmatched. The CDR3 runs to 14 residues. CDR1 is SGHVS, CDR2 FQNEAQ, per germline. Here the CDR3 DNA reads TGTGCCAGCAGAGCCGACAGGGGATTGACTGAAGCTTTCTTT. Encoded protein: CASRADRGLTEAFF.

The CDR3 region has the DNA TGTGCCAGCAGCTTAGGGGGGGATGGCACCGGGGAGCTGTTTTTT. Residues: CASSLGGDGTGELFF. The chain links TRBV11-3 to TRBJ2-2; perhaps TRBD2 as D (6 bases). The germline gives CDR1 SGHNT, CDR2 YENEEA. V was pared by 1 base and J by 4 bases, with 10 bases between. There are 15 residues in the CDR3.

CDR3 region: CASLPNTGTPEGLGNTIYF. CDR3 nucleotides: TGTGCCAGCCTTCCGAACACCGGGACGCCGGAGGGTCTCGGAAACACCATATATTTT. V gene TRBV19 combines with J gene TRBJ1-3; D might be TRBD1 (5 bases). Germline-derived CDR1 and CDR2 are LNHDA and SQIVND (reference sequence). V was pared by 9 bases and J by 4 bases, with 31 bases between. The CDR3 totals 19 residues.

This rearrangement joins TRBV6-5 to TRBJ2-2, with 9 nucleotides matching TRBD1. The germline V gene has CDR1 MNHEY and CDR2 SVGAGI. V was clipped by 6 bases and J by 5 bases; unmatched bases: 4. The CDR3 length is 14 residues. Written as DNA, the CDR3 is TGTGCCAGCAGGGACAGGGGAGGTACCGGGGAGCTGTTTTTT. Translating gives CASRDRGGTGELFF.

The rearrangement joins TRBV29-1 to TRBJ1-2; 8 nucleotides align to TRBD1. In germline, CDR1 is SQVTM, CDR2 ANQGSEA. Losses at the gene ends were 7 bases for V and 5 bases for J; bases not matched to a gene: 9. The CDR3 is made up of 13 amino acids. DNA for the CDR3: TGCAGCGGGAAAGGACAGGGATTATATGGCTACACCTTC. Amino acids: CSGKGQGLYGYTF.

The gene calls are TRBV5-1 and TRBJ1-1; 11 bases map to TRBD1. The junction had 8 bases not matched to a gene; V was cut back by 4 bases and J by 0 bases. CDR3 length equals 17 residues. The germline CDR1 and CDR2 sequences are SGHRS and YFSETQ. The CDR3 loop is CASSPRTGGSMNTEAFF. DNA of the CDR3: TGCGCCAGCAGCCCAAGGACAGGGGGCAGCATGAACACTGAAGCTTTCTTT. Full variable domain (missing parts from reference TRBV5-1 and TRBJ1-1): KAGVTQTPRYLIKTRGQQVTLSCSPISGHRSVSWYQQTPGQGLQFLFEYFSETQRNKGNFPGRFSGRQFSNSRSEMNVSTLELGDSALYLCASSPRTGGSMNTEAFFGQGTRLTVV.

The chain carries TRBV19 and TRBJ1-1, with D perhaps matching TRBD1 (5 bases). This CDR3 region has 14 residues. Germline CDR1 and CDR2: LNHDA and SQIVND (reference sequence). V was pared by 5 bases and J by 2 bases, with 12 bases between. This CDR3 reads CASSPGRGNTEAFF. Written as DNA, the CDR3 is TGTGCCAGTAGTCCCGGGAGGGGCAACACTGAAGCTTTCTTT.

The chain joins TRBV5-1 to TRBJ2-5; 13 nucleotides line up with TRBD2. The CDR3 consists of 16 residues. The germline V gene has CDR1 SGHRS and CDR2 YFSETQ. The V gene end was trimmed by 4 bases and the J gene end by 4 bases; junction bases not matched to a gene: 7. The CDR3 sequence is CASSLWTSGSGETQYF. CDR3 DNA sequence: TGCGCCAGCAGCCTGTGGACTAGCGGGAGCGGAGAGACCCAGTACTTC.

The chain carries TRBV4-1 and TRBJ1-2, with D possibly being TRBD1 (5 bases). V lost 0 bases and J 7 bases, leaving 15 bases between the germline ends. The germline gives CDR1 MGHRA, CDR2 YSYEKL. The CDR3 is made up of 15 amino acids. CDR3 sequence: CASSQDNPRVGGYTF. The CDR3 nucleotides read TGCGCCAGCAGCCAAGACAACCCCAGGGTCGGTGGCTACACCTTC.

This clone appeared a single time. The genes are TRBV24-1 and TRBJ1-1; 8 nucleotides agree with TRBD1. V lost 6 bases to trimming and J lost 4 bases; unmatched junction nucleotides: 3. Germline CDR1 KGHDR, CDR2 SFDVKD. This CDR3 has 13 amino acids. The CDR3 DNA follows: TGTGCCACCAGTCGACAGGGGATCACTGAAGCTTTCTTT. Amino acid sequence: CATSRQGITEAFF.

This clone was counted only a few times. The V gene is TRBV13, the J gene TRBJ2-1; TRBD1 matches at 10 bases. V was clipped by 5 bases and J by 4 bases; unmatched bases: 5. Germline loops: CDR1 PRHDT, CDR2 FYEKMQ (reference sequence). The CDR3 consists of 15 residues. CDR3 region: CASSLRDRGYNEQFF. The DNA for the CDR3 is TGTGCCAGCAGCCTCAGGGACAGGGGATACAATGAGCAGTTCTTC.

The chain recombines TRBV6-5 with TRBJ1-1; D uncertain. Germline CDR1 reads MNHEY; CDR2 reads SVGAGI. Trimming left V 0 bases short and J 1 base short, with 9 bases between. The CDR3 sequence is 15 residues long. The CDR3, as DNA: TGTGCCAGCAGTTACTCCGTTTGGGCGAACACTGAAGCTTTCTTT. This sequence encodes CASSYSVWANTEAFF.

This chain links TRBV19 with TRBJ2-5; 7 nucleotides align to TRBD1. The V and J ends lost 5 bases and 3 bases, in that order; junction bases with no gene match: 15. This CDR3 has 17 residues. CDR1 and CDR2 from the germline V gene are LNHDA and SQIVND (reference sequence). The chain's CDR3 is CASSPGVGTAKEETQYF. In DNA form, the CDR3 reads TGTGCCAGTAGTCCAGGGGTAGGGACAGCCAAGGAAGAGACCCAGTACTTC.

The chain has TRBV7-9 and TRBJ2-2; 7 bases match TRBD1. The germline CDR1 and CDR2 sequences are SEHNR and FQNEAQ (reference sequence). This CDR3 has 15 residues. Trimming cost V 10 bases and J 0 bases; bases outside gene matches: 8. The CDR3 loop is CAIRQGEPNTGELFF. CDR3 sequence (DNA): TGTGCCATCCGTCAGGGGGAACCGAACACCGGGGAGCTGTTTTTT.

The chain couples TRBV7-3 to TRBJ1-2; D is undetermined. The CDR3 is made up of 15 amino acids. The germline CDR1 and CDR2 sequences are SGHTA and FQGTGA. Between the trimmed V and J ends, which lost 1 base and 4 bases, there was a span of 13 bases. Here the CDR3 DNA reads TGTGCCAGCAGCTTAAATGGCCGGGATCTCTATGGCTACACCTTC. Its protein product is CASSLNGRDLYGYTF.

V is TRBV6-5 and J is TRBJ2-5; D possibly corresponds to TRBD1 (5 bases). The length of the CDR3 is 14 residues. Germline CDR1 is MNHEY and CDR2 is SVGAGI. V was pared by 6 bases and J by 6 bases, with 17 bases between. The DNA of the CDR3 is TGTGCCAGCAGCGTCCTCGACAGTACCAAGACCCAGTACTTC. This translates into CASSVLDSTKTQYF.

The genes are TRBV6-1 and TRBJ2-5; 8 bases match TRBD1. There are 15 residues in the CDR3. Unmatched junction bases numbered 8, after V lost 3 bases and J lost 5 bases. CDR1 and CDR2 from the germline V gene are MNHNS and SASEGT. The CDR3 nucleotides read TGTGCCAGCAGTGATCCCCAGGGGGCGGGGGAGACCCAGTACTTC. It encodes CASSDPQGAGETQYF.

This clone was seen a single time. This sequence joins TRBV18 and TRBJ1-1, with TRBD1 identical over 7 bases. Per the germline V gene, CDR1 is KGHSH and CDR2 is LQKENI. V was clipped by 2 bases and J by 7 bases; unmatched bases: 4. This CDR3 region has 13 residues. CDR3 region: CASSPGRQGEAFF. In nucleotides, the CDR3 is TGTGCCAGCTCACCAGGGAGACAGGGTGAAGCTTTCTTT.

The chain is built from TRBV11-2 and TRBJ2-7; D not resolved. CDR1 and CDR2 from the germline V gene are SGHAT and FQNNGV. This CDR3 has 15 amino acids. V dropped 1 base and J dropped 0 bases, with 10 bases sitting between them. CDR3 in DNA: TGTGCCAGCAGCTTAGGACACAGCAGCTCCTACGAGCAGTACGTC. Translating it yields CASSLGHSSSYEQYV.

The chain carries TRBV7-6 and TRBJ2-1; 8 positions match TRBD1. The CDR3 length is 16 residues. In germline, CDR1 is SGHVS, CDR2 FNYEAQ. With 5 bases clipped from V and 2 bases from J, the junction kept 8 bases outside the gene matches. DNA of the CDR3: TGTGCCAGCAGCCATACACAGGGGGAGGCCTACAATGAGCAGTTCTTC. Protein sequence: CASSHTQGEAYNEQFF.

The chain combines TRBV5-4 with TRBJ2-3; TRBD1 aligns across 9 bases. Losses at the gene ends were 0 bases for V and 2 bases for J; bases not matched to a gene: 4. Germline CDR1 is SGHNT and CDR2 is YYREEE (reference sequence). The CDR3 is 16 amino acids. The DNA of the CDR3 is TGTGCCAGCAGCTTGGATGACAGGGGGTTCACAGATACGCAGTATTTT. This sequence encodes CASSLDDRGFTDTQYF.

As concerns this clone: Other DNA variants within this sample encode the same CDR3. The chain uses TRBV30 and TRBJ1-1; no clear D. Trimming cost V 0 bases and J 5 bases, with 10 bases left between them. The CDR3 is 13 amino acids. Germline lookup yields CDR1 GTSNPN and CDR2 SVGIG (reference sequence). The DNA of the CDR3 is TGTGCCTGGAGTGTACTTGGCGGGACTGAAGCTTTCTTT. Its translation is CAWSVLGGTEAFF.